A selection of T cell receptor beta chains follows, all from one sample in a study of beta chain features in type 1 diabetes. The repertoire was sequenced with immunoSEQ multiplex PCR; TCRdb's copy has only in-frame clones and lacks some. This sample has some 170,000 clones; roughly 60% occur once, and the top ten carry approximately 0.089%. Source material: naive CD4+ T cells from blood. Source of these receptors: a man in his thirties or forties with type 1 diabetes. Each CDR3 is given with its conserved first and last residue. The order of the fields is J gene, V gene, clone size, D gene, CDR3 DNA, CDR3 protein. D genes are given only for firm matches. The listing skips clone size in some rows; elsewhere it reads once, few, many or a size class.

TRBJ2-4 | TRBV30 | . | TRBD2 | TGTGCCGGAGCGGGGGGGTCCAAAAACATTCAGTACTTC | CAGAGGSKNIQYF
TRBJ2-1 | TRBV9 | . | TRBD1 | TGTGCCAGCAGCGTAGCCCCGACAGGGGGCAATGAGCAGTTCTTC | CASSVAPTGGNEQFF
TRBJ2-7 | TRBV4-3 | few | . | TGCGCCAGCAGACCGACTGTTTTTAGCTCCTACGAGCAGTACTTC | CASRPTVFSSYEQYF
TRBJ2-1 | TRBV29-1 | . | . | TGCAGCGCCATATGGCGGGGCAATGAGCAGTTCTTC | CSAIWRGNEQFF
TRBJ2-1 | TRBV29-1 | . | . | TGCAGCGTTGTGCGTACGAAGTCGAATGAGCAGTTCTTC | CSVVRTKSNEQFF
TRBJ2-7 | TRBV5-1 | . | . | TGCGCCAGCAGCTCCGTAGACGAGCAGTACTTC | CASSSVDEQYF
TRBJ2-6 | TRBV6-6 | few | . | TGTGCCAGCAGTTACACTGGTGTCCCTGGGGCCAACGTCCTGACTTTC | CASSYTGVPGANVLTF
TRBJ2-6 | TRBV25-1 | few | . | TGTGCCAGCAGTGCGTTGGCTGGGGCCAACGTCCTGACTTTC | CASSALAGANVLTF
TRBJ1-1 | TRBV18 | . | . | TGTGCCAGCTCACCACAAGGGACTGAAGCTTTCTTT | CASSPQGTEAFF
TRBJ2-7 | TRBV25-1 | . | TRBD1 | TGTGCCAGCTCCGGGACAGTGACCTACGAGCAGTACTTC | CASSGTVTYEQYF
TRBJ2-5 | TRBV25-1 | . | TRBD2 | TGTGCCAGCAGTCCCACCGGGACTAGCGGTATCCAGTACTTC | CASSPTGTSGIQYF
TRBJ1-2 | TRBV11-2 | . | . | TGTGCCAGCACCGAATCCAGGGCGCCTTGGGTTGGCTACACCTTC | CASTESRAPWVGYTF
TRBJ2-1 | TRBV27 | . | TRBD1 | TGTGCCAGCAGTTTAAAGACAGGGTCTGACTCCTACAATGAGCAGTTCTTC | CASSLKTGSDSYNEQFF
TRBJ1-6 | TRBV30 | . | TRBD1 | TGTGCCTCGCGGACAGGCGGGGATTATTCACCCCTCCACTTT | CASRTGGDYSPLHF
TRBJ1-5 | TRBV6-1 | . | . | TGTGCCAGCAGTGAAGCGCTAGGGTACAATCAGCCCCAGCATTTT | CASSEALGYNQPQHF
TRBJ2-4 | TRBV5-4 | . | TRBD2 | TGTGCCAGCAGTAAGACTAGCGGGGACAAAAACATTCAGTACTTC | CASSKTSGDKNIQYF
TRBJ2-1 | TRBV9 | . | . | TGTGCCAGCAGCGTAGGAATAGGGTACACCGACAATGAGCAGTTCTTC | CASSVGIGYTDNEQFF
TRBJ2-7 | TRBV12-2 | . | . | TGTGCAAGTCGCTTGGCCCGAGCCTACGAGCAGTACTTC | CASRLARAYEQYF
TRBJ2-3 | TRBV29-1 | few | . | TGCAGCGTTGATAGCGGTGGCACAGATACGCAGTATTTT | CSVDSGGTDTQYF
TRBJ1-2 | TRBV25-1 | . | . | TGTGCCAGCAGTGAAGGGGCCTACGGCTACACCTTC | CASSEGAYGYTF
TRBJ1-5 | TRBV29-1 | . | TRBD1 | TGCAGCGTTTTGACAGGGTTTGATCAGCCCCAGCATTTT | CSVLTGFDQPQHF
TRBJ1-4 | TRBV29-1 | . | TRBD1 | TGCAGCGGCCGGGACAGTAATGAAAAACTGTTTTTT | CSGRDSNEKLFF
TRBJ2-1 | TRBV29-1 | . | . | TGCAGCGTTTGGCAGGGACGAATGTTCTTC | CSVWQGRMFF
TRBJ2-2 | TRBV29-1 | . | TRBD1 | TGCAGCGTGGTGACAGGGGGCACCGGGGAGCTGTTTTTT | CSVVTGGTGELFF
TRBJ2-3 | TRBV5-1 | few | TRBD2 | TGCGCCAGCAGCTCGGGACTAGCGGGGGTAGATACGCAGTATTTT | CASSSGLAGVDTQYF
TRBJ2-5 | TRBV7-2 | . | . | TGTGCCAGCAGCGATAACTCAGAGACCCAGTACTTC | CASSDNSETQYF
TRBJ1-2 | TRBV7-9 | . | TRBD1 | TGTGCCAGCAGCTTAGCCGGGACAGACTATGGCTACACCTTC | CASSLAGTDYGYTF
TRBJ2-3 | TRBV20-1 | . | . | TGCAGTGCTACGCGCACAGATACGCAGTATTTT | CSATRTDTQYF
TRBJ2-6 | TRBV2 | . | . | TGTGCCAGCAGTGAAGCTCCTCCTGGGGCCAACGTCCTGACTTTC | CASSEAPPGANVLTF
TRBJ2-1 | TRBV13 | . | . | TGTGCCAGCAGCCACGCGGCGGGGTCCCGCTCCTACAATGAGCAGTTCTTC | CASSHAAGSRSYNEQFF
TRBJ2-7 | TRBV29-1 | . | . | TGCAGCGTTGAAGGGCCTATTGGGTACGAGCAGTACTTC | CSVEGPIGYEQYF
TRBJ1-2 | TRBV4-3 | . | . | TGCGCCAGCAGCCCTTACTCCGACTATGGCTACACCTTC | CASSPYSDYGYTF
TRBJ2-5 | TRBV25-1 | . | TRBD2 | TGTGCCAGCAGTGCGGGACTAGCGGCATCCGAGACCCAGTACTTC | CASSAGLAASETQYF
TRBJ2-1 | TRBV4-2 | few | . | TGTGCCAGCAGCCAAGACGTTGTGAGTGAGCAGTTCTTC | CASSQDVVSEQFF
TRBJ2-5 | TRBV9 | . | . | TGTGCCAGCAGCCTAGAAACACAAGAGACCCAGTACTTC | CASSLETQETQYF
TRBJ1-2 | TRBV29-1 | . | . | TGCAGCGTATCAGGGAGCAGTCATGGCTACACCTTC | CSVSGSSHGYTF
TRBJ2-7 | TRBV7-9 | . | . | TGTGCCAGCACCCAAGGGGGAACCGAGCAGTACTTC | CASTQGGTEQYF
TRBJ1-1 | TRBV7-2 | . | . | TGTGCCAGCAGCTTAGCGGGGGTTCGCTTAAGCACTGAAGCTTTCTTT | CASSLAGVRLSTEAFF
TRBJ2-3 | TRBV4-3 | few | . | TGCGCCAGCAGCCATCGGGGAAACACAGATACGCAGTATTTT | CASSHRGNTDTQYF
TRBJ2-7 | TRBV9 | . | TRBD2 | TGTGCCAGCAGCCCTTGGACTAGCCCTCAGTACTTC | CASSPWTSPQYF
TRBJ2-7 | TRBV10-3 | . | TRBD1 | TGTGCCATCAAGGGACAGGACAACGAGCAGTACTTC | CAIKGQDNEQYF
TRBJ1-1 | TRBV5-4 | . | TRBD1 | TGTGCCAGCAGCCCCGACAGGGGTCGGTTGAACACTGAAGCTTTCTTT | CASSPDRGRLNTEAFF
TRBJ2-2 | TRBV7-2 | . | . | TGTGCCAGCAGCTTACACGGTAGTTCGAACACCGGGGAGCTGTTTTTT | CASSLHGSSNTGELFF
TRBJ2-5 | TRBV29-1 | few | TRBD1 | TGCAGCGTTGAGAGGGACAGGGTTAAAGAGACCCAGTACTTC | CSVERDRVKETQYF
TRBJ1-2 | TRBV15 | few | . | TGTGCCACCAGCAGAGATCGAACAGCTAGCTATGGCTACACCTTC | CATSRDRTASYGYTF
TRBJ1-6 | TRBV27 | once | TRBD1 | TGTGCCAGCAGTATGTCCCGGGACAGGGGTTCACCCCTCCACTTT | CASSMSRDRGSPLHF
TRBJ1-2 | TRBV30 | . | . | TGTGCCTGGAACCTTCTAATTAGTGGCTACACCTTC | CAWNLLISGYTF
TRBJ1-5 | TRBV5-4 | . | TRBD1 | TGTGCCAGCAGCTTGGACACAGGGGCCGACAATCAGCCCCAGCATTTT | CASSLDTGADNQPQHF